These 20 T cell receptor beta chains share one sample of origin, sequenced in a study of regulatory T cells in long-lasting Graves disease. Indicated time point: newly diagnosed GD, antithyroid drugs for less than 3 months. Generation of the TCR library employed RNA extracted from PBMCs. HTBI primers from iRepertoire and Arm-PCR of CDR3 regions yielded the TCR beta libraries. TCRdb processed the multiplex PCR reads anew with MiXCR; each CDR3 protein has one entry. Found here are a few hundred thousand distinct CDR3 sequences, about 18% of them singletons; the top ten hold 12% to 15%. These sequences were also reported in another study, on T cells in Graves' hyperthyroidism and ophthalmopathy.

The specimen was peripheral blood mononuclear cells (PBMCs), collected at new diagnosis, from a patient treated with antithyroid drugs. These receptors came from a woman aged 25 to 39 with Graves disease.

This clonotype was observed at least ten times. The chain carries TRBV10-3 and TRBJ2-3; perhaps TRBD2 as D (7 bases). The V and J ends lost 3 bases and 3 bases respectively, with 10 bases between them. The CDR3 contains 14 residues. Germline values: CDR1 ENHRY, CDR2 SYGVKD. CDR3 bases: TGTGCCATCAGTGAAGGGGGGGGAACAGATACGCAGTATTTT. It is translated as CAISEGGGTDTQYF.

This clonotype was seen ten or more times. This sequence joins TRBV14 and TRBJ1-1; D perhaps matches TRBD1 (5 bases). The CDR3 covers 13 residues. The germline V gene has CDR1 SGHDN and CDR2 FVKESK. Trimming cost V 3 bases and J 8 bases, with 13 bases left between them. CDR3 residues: CASSHSSGGEAFF. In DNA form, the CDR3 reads TGTGCCAGCAGCCATTCCAGCGGGGGGGAAGCTTTCTTT.

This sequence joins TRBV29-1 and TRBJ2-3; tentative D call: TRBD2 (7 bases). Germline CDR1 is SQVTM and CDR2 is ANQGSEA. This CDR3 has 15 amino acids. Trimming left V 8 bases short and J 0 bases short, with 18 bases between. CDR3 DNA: TGCAGCACCTGGGGGGGGCCGACTAGCACAGATACGCAGTATTTT. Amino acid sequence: CSTWGGPTSTDTQYF.

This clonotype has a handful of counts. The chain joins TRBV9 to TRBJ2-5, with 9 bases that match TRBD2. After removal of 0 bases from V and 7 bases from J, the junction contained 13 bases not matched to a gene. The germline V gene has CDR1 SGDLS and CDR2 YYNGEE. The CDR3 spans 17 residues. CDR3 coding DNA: TGTGCCAGCAGCGTAGGGGGTAGCGGGGGCCCCCCGGGGACCCAGTACTTC. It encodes CASSVGGSGGPPGTQYF.

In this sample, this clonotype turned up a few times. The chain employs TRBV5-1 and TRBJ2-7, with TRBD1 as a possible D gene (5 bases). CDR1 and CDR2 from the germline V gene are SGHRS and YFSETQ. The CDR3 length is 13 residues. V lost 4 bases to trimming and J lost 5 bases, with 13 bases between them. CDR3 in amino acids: CASSRGEVNEQYF. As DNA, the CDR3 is TGCGCCAGCAGCAGGGGCGAAGTCAACGAGCAGTACTTC. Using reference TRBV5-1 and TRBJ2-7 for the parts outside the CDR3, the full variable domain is KAGVTQTPRYLIKTRGQQVTLSCSPISGHRSVSWYQQTPGQGLQFLFEYFSETQRNKGNFPGRFSGRQFSNSRSEMNVSTLELGDSALYLCASSRGEVNEQYFGPGTRLTVT.

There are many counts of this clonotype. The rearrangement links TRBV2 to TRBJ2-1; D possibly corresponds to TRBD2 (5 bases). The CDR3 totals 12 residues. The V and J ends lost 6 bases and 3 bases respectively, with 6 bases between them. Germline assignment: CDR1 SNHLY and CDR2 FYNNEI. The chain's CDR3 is CASSGVYNEQFF. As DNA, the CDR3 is TGTGCCAGCAGCGGGGTCTACAATGAGCAGTTCTTC.

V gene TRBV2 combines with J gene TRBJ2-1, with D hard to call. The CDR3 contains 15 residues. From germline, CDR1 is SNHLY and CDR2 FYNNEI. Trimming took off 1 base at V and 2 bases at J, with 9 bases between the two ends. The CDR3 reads CASSEGVATYNEQFF. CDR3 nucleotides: TGTGCCAGCAGTGAAGGTGTGGCCACCTACAATGAGCAGTTCTTC.

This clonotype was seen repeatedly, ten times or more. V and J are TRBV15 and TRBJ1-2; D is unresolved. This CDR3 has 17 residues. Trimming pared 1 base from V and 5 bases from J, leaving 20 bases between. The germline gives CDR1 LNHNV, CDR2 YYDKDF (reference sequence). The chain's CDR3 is CATSRAAPRKSWYGYTF. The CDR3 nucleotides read TGTGCCACCAGCAGAGCCGCCCCTAGGAAGAGCTGGTATGGCTACACCTTC.

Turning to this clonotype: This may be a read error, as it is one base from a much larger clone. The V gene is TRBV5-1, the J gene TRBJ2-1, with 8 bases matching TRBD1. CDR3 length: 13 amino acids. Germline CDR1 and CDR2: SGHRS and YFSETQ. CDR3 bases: TGCGCCAGCAGCTTGGACAGGGGGGATGAGCAGTCCTTC. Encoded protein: CASSLDRGDEQSF.

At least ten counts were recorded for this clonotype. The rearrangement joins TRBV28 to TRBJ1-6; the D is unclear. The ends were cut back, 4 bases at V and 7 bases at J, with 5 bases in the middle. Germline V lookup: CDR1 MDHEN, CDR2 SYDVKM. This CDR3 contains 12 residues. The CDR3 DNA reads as TGTGCCAGCAGTTACGGGAATTCACCCCTCCACTTT. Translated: CASSYGNSPLHF.

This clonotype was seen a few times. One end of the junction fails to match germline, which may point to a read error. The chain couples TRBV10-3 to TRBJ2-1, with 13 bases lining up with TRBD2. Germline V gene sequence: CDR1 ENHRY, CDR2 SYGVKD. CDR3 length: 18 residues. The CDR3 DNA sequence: TGTGCCAGCAGTCCACAGCTCCTGGGACTAGCGGGGTATAATGAGCAGTTCTTC. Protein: CASSPQLLGLAGYNEQFF.

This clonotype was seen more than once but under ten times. The CDR3 here is CASSQVTSGGKETQYF. CDR3 nucleotide sequence: TGTGCCAGCAGCCAAGTGACTAGCGGGGGAAAAGAGACCCAGTACTTC. This chain uses TRBV4-2 with TRBJ2-5; 12 bases map to TRBD2. This CDR3 is 16 amino acids long. CDR1 and CDR2 (germline): LGHNA, YNFKEQ. Unmatched junction bases numbered 3, after V lost 1 base and J lost 3 bases.

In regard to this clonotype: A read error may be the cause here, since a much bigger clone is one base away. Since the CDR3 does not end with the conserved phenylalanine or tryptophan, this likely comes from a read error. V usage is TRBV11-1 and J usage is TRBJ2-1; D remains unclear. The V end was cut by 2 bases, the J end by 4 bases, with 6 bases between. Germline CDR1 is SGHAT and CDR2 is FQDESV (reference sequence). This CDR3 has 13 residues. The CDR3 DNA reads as TGTGCCAGCAGCTTATCGAGTTACAATGAGCAGTTCCTC. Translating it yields CASSLSSYNEQFL.

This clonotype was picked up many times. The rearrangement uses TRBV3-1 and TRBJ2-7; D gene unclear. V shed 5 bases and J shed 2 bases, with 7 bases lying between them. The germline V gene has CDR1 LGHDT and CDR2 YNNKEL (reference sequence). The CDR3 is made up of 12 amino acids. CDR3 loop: CASSNDPYEQYF. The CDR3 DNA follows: TGTGCCAGCAGCAATGACCCCTACGAGCAGTACTTC.

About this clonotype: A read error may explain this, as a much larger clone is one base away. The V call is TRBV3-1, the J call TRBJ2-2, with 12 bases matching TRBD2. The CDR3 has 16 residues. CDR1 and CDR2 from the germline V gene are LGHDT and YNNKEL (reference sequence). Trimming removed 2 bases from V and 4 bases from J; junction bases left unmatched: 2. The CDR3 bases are TGTGCCAGCAGCCAATGGACTAGCGGGGCCACCGGGGAGCTGTTTTTT. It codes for CASSQWTSGATGELFF.

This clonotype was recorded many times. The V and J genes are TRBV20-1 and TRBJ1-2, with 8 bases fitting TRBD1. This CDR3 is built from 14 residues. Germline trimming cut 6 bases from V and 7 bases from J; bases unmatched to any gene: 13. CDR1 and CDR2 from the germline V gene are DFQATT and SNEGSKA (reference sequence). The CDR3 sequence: CSARFTDRGVGYTF. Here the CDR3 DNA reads TGCAGTGCCCGCTTTACTGACAGGGGAGTTGGCTACACCTTC.

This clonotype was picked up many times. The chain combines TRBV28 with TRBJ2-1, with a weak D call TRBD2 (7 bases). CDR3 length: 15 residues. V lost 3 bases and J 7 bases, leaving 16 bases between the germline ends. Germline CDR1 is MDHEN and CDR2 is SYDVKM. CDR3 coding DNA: TGTGCCAGCAGTTTGGGGCTACAGGGAGGGAATGAGCAGTTCTTC. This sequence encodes CASSLGLQGGNEQFF.

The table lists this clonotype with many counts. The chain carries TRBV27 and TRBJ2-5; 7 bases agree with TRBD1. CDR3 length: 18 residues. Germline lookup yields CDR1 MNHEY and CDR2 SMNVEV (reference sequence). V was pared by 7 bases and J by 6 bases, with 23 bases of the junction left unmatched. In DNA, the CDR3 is TGTGCCAGCACTCCTTTAGGGGCTCACAGGGGCCCCATGCAGACCCAGTACTTC. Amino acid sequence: CASTPLGAHRGPMQTQYF.

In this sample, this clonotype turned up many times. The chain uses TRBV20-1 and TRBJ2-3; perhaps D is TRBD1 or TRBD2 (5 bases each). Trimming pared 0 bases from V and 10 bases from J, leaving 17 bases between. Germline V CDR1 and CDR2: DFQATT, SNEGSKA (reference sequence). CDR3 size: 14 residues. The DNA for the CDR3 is TGCAGTGCTAGAGACGGGGCCAGCCAGGAGGCGCAGTATTTT. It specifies CSARDGASQEAQYF.

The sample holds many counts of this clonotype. DNA for the CDR3: TGTGCCAGCAGCCGTGGGACAGGGGATAACTATGGCTACACCTTC. Its translation is CASSRGTGDNYGYTF. The V gene is TRBV11-2, the J gene TRBJ1-2; 10 positions agree with TRBD1. The CDR3 is 15 amino acids. The germline V gene has CDR1 SGHAT and CDR2 FQNNGV. The V and J ends lost 5 bases and 1 base, in that order; junction bases with no gene match: 4.